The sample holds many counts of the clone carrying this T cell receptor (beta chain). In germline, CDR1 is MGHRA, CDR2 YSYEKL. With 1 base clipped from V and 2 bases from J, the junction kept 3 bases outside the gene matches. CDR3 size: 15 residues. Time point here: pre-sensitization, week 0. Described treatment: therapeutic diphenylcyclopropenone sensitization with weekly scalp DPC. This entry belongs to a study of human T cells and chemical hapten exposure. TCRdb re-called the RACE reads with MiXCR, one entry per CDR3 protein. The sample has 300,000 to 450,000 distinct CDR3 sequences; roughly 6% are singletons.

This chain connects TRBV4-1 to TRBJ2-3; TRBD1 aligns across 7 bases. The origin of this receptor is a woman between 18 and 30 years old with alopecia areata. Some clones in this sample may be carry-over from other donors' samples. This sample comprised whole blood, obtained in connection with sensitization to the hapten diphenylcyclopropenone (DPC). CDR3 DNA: TGCGCCAGCAGCCAAGCCGGGACAGCCACAGATACGCAGTATTTT. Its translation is CASSQAGTATDTQYF.